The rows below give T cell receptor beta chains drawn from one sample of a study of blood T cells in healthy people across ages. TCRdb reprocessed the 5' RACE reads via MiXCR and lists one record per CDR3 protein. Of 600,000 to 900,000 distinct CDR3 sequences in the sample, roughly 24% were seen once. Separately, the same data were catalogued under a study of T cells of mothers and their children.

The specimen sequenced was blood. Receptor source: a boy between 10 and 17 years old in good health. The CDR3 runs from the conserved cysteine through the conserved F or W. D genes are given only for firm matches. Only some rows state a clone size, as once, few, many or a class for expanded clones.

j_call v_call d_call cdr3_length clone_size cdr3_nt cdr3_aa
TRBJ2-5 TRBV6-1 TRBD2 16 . TGTGCCAGCAGTGATCTAGCGGGGACCACCAGGGAGACCCAGTACTTC CASSDLAGTTRETQYF
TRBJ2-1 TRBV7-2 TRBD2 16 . TGTGCCAGCAGACCATCCACCAGCGGGAGGGTCAATGAGCAGTTCTTC CASRPSTSGRVNEQFF
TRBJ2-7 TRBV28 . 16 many TGTGCCAGCAGCCGCCGGCTGGGGGCGGGAATCTACGAGCAGTACTTC CASSRRLGAGIYEQYF
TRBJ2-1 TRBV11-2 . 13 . TGTGCCAGCAGCTTAGAACTGGCCAATGAGCAGTTCTTC CASSLELANEQFF
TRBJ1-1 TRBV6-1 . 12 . TGTGCCAGCAGTGAATTCTTCACTGAAGCTTTCTTT CASSEFFTEAFF
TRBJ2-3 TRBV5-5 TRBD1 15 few TGTGCCAGCAGCCCCAGACAGGGGGCAGGGGATACGCAGTATTTT CASSPRQGAGDTQYF
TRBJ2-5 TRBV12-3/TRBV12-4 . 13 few TGTGCCAGCAGTTTAGCGTTTGGGACTCGTCGGTGCTTC CASSLAFGTRRCF
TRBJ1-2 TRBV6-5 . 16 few TGTGCCAGCAGTTACTCGAGGGCAGGGATCATCTATGGCTACACCTTC CASSYSRAGIIYGYTF
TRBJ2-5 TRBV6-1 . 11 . TGTGCCAGCACCCACCTAGAGACCCAGTACTTC CASTHLETQYF
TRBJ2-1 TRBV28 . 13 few TGTGCCAGCACAGGACAAGATTTGTATGAGCAGTTCTTC CASTGQDLYEQFF
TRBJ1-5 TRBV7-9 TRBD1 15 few TGTGCCAGCAGCCCGCAAGGACAGGGGAATCAGCCCCAGCATTTT CASSPQGQGNQPQHF